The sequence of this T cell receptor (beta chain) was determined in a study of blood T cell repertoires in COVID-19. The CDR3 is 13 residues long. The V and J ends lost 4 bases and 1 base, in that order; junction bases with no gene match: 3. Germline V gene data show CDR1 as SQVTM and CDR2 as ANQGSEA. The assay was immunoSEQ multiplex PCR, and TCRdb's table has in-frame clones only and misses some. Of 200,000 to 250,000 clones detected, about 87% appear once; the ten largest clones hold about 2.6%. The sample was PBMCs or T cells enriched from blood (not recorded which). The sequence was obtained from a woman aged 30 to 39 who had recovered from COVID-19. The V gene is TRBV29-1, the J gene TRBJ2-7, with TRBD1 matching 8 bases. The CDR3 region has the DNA TGCAGCGTTGCTCGGACAGGGTCCTACGAGCAGTACTTC. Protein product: CSVARTGSYEQYF.